This entry lists 6 T cell receptor beta chains sequenced from one sample in a study of blood T cells in healthy people across ages. A second roughly 6 to 11 cycle PCR used barcoded and J-beta primers. TCRdb called the 5' RACE reads again in MiXCR, with one record for every CDR3 protein. This sample has 600,000 to 850,000 distinct CDR3 sequences, with roughly 44% found just once. Sequencing input: blood. These receptors were collected from a woman aged 60-70 years in good health.

The J gene is TRBJ2-3, the V gene TRBV20-1; perhaps TRBD2 as D (6 bases). Germline-derived CDR1 and CDR2 are DFQATT and SNEGSKA (reference sequence). V lost 4 bases and J 0 bases, leaving 14 bases between the germline ends. The CDR3 contains 15 residues. The CDR3 sequence is CSATARGRSTDTQYF. CDR3 DNA sequence: TGCAGTGCTACAGCGCGGGGCCGTAGCACAGATACGCAGTATTTT.

Ten or more counts support this clonotype. The V and J genes are TRBV10-3 and TRBJ2-3; 8 bases align to TRBD2. J lost 3 bases, V lost 11 bases, and 16 bases had no gene match. Germline CDR1 is ENHRY and CDR2 is SYGVKD. This CDR3 is 16 amino acids long. The CDR3 region is CASRDPLSGKTDTQYF. The CDR3 nucleotides are TGTGCCTCGCGAGATCCCCTTAGCGGGAAAACAGATACGCAGTATTTT.

V usage is TRBV29-1 and J usage is TRBJ2-7; 7 bases are a match to TRBD2. The CDR3 sequence is 11 residues long. V shed 5 bases, J shed 4 bases, and the junction held 2 bases outside the gene matches. The V gene's germline CDR1 is SQVTM and CDR2 ANQGSEA. The CDR3 loop reads CSVRGGYEQYF. For the CDR3, the DNA is TGCAGCGTTCGCGGGGGATACGAGCAGTACTTC.

The J gene is TRBJ2-7, the V gene TRBV29-1; 7 bases are a match to TRBD2. The germline V gene encodes CDR1 SQVTM and CDR2 ANQGSEA. The CDR3 runs 13 residues. The junction had 11 bases not matched to a gene; V was cut back by 6 bases and J by 6 bases. CDR3 loop: CSVRPAGAIEQYF. CDR3 nucleotides: TGCAGCGTGCGCCCCGCGGGAGCGATCGAGCAGTACTTC.

CDR3 residues: CASSQESVRRYGYTF. CDR3 coding DNA: TGCGCCAGCAGCCAAGAGTCAGTACGAAGGTATGGCTACACCTTC. The J gene is TRBJ1-2, the V gene TRBV4-1; D gene unclear. V lost 0 bases, J lost 5 bases, and 13 bases lay in between. Germline lookup yields CDR1 MGHRA and CDR2 YSYEKL. The CDR3 runs 15 residues.

The chain's CDR3 is CSAGPISGLSTDTQYF. The DNA for the CDR3 is TGCAGTGCAGGGCCCATAAGTGGACTGAGCACAGATACGCAGTATTTT. The V call is TRBV20-1, the J call TRBJ2-3; the D gene is possibly TRBD2 (5 bases). The CDR3 runs to 16 residues. CDR1 is DFQATT and CDR2 is SNEGSKA in the germline V gene (reference sequence). Trimming shortened V by 6 bases and J by 0 bases, and 19 bases separated the two germline ends.